The rows below give T cell receptor beta chains drawn from one sample of a study of T cell repertoires in cytomegalovirus infection. TCRdb re-derived calls from the reads in MiXCR, one entry per CDR3 protein. The table shows roughly 760,000 distinct CDR3 sequences, with less than 40% occurring only once. The sequenced sample consisted of PBMCs. The source is a human donor in good health (CMV status not recorded). Some clones in this sample may be carry-over from other donors' samples. Both conserved end residues are part of each CDR3. A D gene is named only where the DNA matches it firmly. Clone size is not always given. Where it is, it says once, few, many or a class for expanded clones.

D gene: TRBD1; J gene: TRBJ1-1; V gene: TRBV6-8; clone size: .; CDR3 protein: CASRGRGHTEAFF; CDR3 DNA: TGTGCCAGCAGAGGCAGGGGGCACACTGAAGCTTTCTTT
D gene: .; J gene: TRBJ1-1; V gene: TRBV28; clone size: .; CDR3 protein: CASRETEAFF; CDR3 DNA: TGTGCCAGCAGAGAGACTGAAGCTTTCTTT
D gene: .; J gene: TRBJ2-1; V gene: TRBV27; clone size: .; CDR3 protein: CASSPRFRISYNEQFF; CDR3 DNA: TGTGCCAGCAGTCCCCGGTTTCGAATCTCCTACAATGAGCAGTTCTTC
D gene: .; J gene: TRBJ2-1; V gene: TRBV20-1; clone size: few; CDR3 protein: CSATPYNEQFF; CDR3 DNA: TGCAGTGCTACGCCCTACAATGAGCAGTTCTTC
D gene: TRBD1; J gene: TRBJ2-7; V gene: TRBV19; clone size: .; CDR3 protein: CASSMGQSSYEQYF; CDR3 DNA: TGTGCCAGTAGTATGGGACAGAGCTCCTACGAGCAGTACTTC
D gene: .; J gene: TRBJ2-7; V gene: TRBV7-2; clone size: .; CDR3 protein: CASSLAIHGYEQYF; CDR3 DNA: TGTGCCAGCAGCTTAGCCATCCACGGCTACGAGCAGTACTTC
D gene: .; J gene: TRBJ2-3; V gene: TRBV7-3; clone size: many; CDR3 protein: CASSRSLGPSADTQYF; CDR3 DNA: TGTGCCAGCAGCCGATCACTCGGGCCGTCGGCAGATACGCAGTATTTT
D gene: .; J gene: TRBJ2-3; V gene: TRBV7-2; clone size: few; CDR3 protein: CASSSRTATDTQYF; CDR3 DNA: TGTGCCAGCAGCTCACGGACAGCCACAGATACGCAGTATTTT
D gene: TRBD2; J gene: TRBJ2-1; V gene: TRBV6-2/TRBV6-3; clone size: .; CDR3 protein: CASRGTSGSSYNEHFF; CDR3 DNA: TGTGCCAGCAGGGGGACTAGCGGGAGCTCCTACAATGAGCACTTCTTC
D gene: .; J gene: TRBJ2-3; V gene: TRBV7-3; clone size: .; CDR3 protein: CASSLLELETDTQYF; CDR3 DNA: TGTGCCAGCAGCTTGCTAGAACTAGAAACAGATACGCAGTATTTT
D gene: .; J gene: TRBJ2-1; V gene: TRBV7-2; clone size: .; CDR3 protein: CASSLSGSTYNEQFF; CDR3 DNA: TGTGCCAGCAGCTTATCCGGGAGTACCTACAATGAGCAGTTCTTC
D gene: .; J gene: TRBJ2-7; V gene: TRBV19; clone size: few; CDR3 protein: CASTPGAGGPYEQYF; CDR3 DNA: TGTGCCAGTACCCCAGGGGCCGGGGGGCCGTACGAGCAGTACTTC
D gene: .; J gene: TRBJ2-5; V gene: TRBV6-2/TRBV6-3; clone size: few; CDR3 protein: CASSYQRWRGQETQYF; CDR3 DNA: TGTGCCAGCAGTTACCAGAGGTGGAGGGGGCAAGAGACCCAGTACTTC
D gene: TRBD2; J gene: TRBJ2-3; V gene: TRBV6-1; clone size: many; CDR3 protein: CASSYSGRTDTQYF; CDR3 DNA: TGTGCCAGCAGTTACAGCGGGAGGACAGATACGCAGTATTTT
D gene: .; J gene: TRBJ2-2; V gene: TRBV28; clone size: .; CDR3 protein: CASSLLLQGRGGELFF; CDR3 DNA: TGTGCCAGCAGTTTACTTTTGCAGGGACGAGGCGGGGAGCTGTTTTTT
D gene: .; J gene: TRBJ1-4; V gene: TRBV7-2; clone size: many; CDR3 protein: CASSVYRAGEKLFF; CDR3 DNA: TGTGCCAGCTCTGTGTATAGGGCGGGAGAAAAACTGTTTTTT
D gene: .; J gene: TRBJ2-1; V gene: TRBV28; clone size: .; CDR3 protein: CASSLFPGTTSYNEQFF; CDR3 DNA: TGTGCCAGCAGTTTATTCCCAGGGACGACTTCCTACAATGAGCAGTTCTTC
D gene: .; J gene: TRBJ1-5; V gene: TRBV28; clone size: .; CDR3 protein: CASRPPAIRNQPQHF; CDR3 DNA: TGTGCCAGCAGACCCCCCGCTATTAGGAATCAGCCCCAGCATTTT
D gene: .; J gene: TRBJ2-1; V gene: TRBV20-1; clone size: .; CDR3 protein: CSASVRNEQFF; CDR3 DNA: TGCAGTGCTAGCGTCCGGAATGAGCAGTTCTTC
D gene: .; J gene: TRBJ2-4; V gene: TRBV12-3/TRBV12-4; clone size: many; CDR3 protein: CASSRGPGIQYF; CDR3 DNA: TGTGCCAGCAGTCGGGGGCCGGGCATTCAGTACTTC
D gene: .; J gene: TRBJ1-1; V gene: TRBV29-1; clone size: .; CDR3 protein: CSVNLAGNTEAFF; CDR3 DNA: TGCAGCGTGAACCTGGCAGGGAACACTGAAGCTTTCTTT
D gene: .; J gene: TRBJ1-2; V gene: TRBV10-2; clone size: few; CDR3 protein: CASSPGFSGVYGYTF; CDR3 DNA: TGCGCCAGCAGTCCCGGATTCTCGGGGGTTTATGGCTACACCTTC